This record concerns one T cell receptor (beta chain) sequence. The data were obtained in a study of blood T cells in healthy people across ages. Next came a second PCR, run for roughly 6 to 11 cycles, which used a sample-barcoded 5' primer along with a J-beta primer mix. Via MiXCR, TCRdb re-called the 5' RACE reads, giving one row per CDR3 protein. The top ten hold approximately 40% of the sample, which has 600,000 to 650,000 distinct CDR3 sequences, 58% seen once. CDR3 length: 17 residues. The V segment lost 4 bases and the J segment 4 bases; nucleotides outside the gene matches: 10. Germline V gene data show CDR1 as LNHDA and CDR2 as SQIVND (reference sequence).

The rearrangement uses TRBV19 and TRBJ2-7; 13 bases are a match to TRBD2. The specimen sequenced was blood. This TCR derives from a man in his 60s in good health. As DNA, the CDR3 is TGTGCCAGTAGTACGACAGTGCCGGGACTAGCGGGGTACGAGCAGTACTTC. Protein product: CASSTTVPGLAGYEQYF. The whole variable domain, remainder taken from reference TRBV19 and TRBJ2-7, is DGGITQSPKYLFRKEGQNVTLSCEQNLNHDAMYWYRQDPGQGLRLIYYSQIVNDFQKGDIAEGYSVSREKKESFPLTVTSAQKNPTAFYLCASSTTVPGLAGYEQYFGPGTRLTVT.